Detailed here is one T cell receptor (beta chain). No cognate antigen has been identified for it. Nothing much larger sits one base from this clone, and base qualities are not available. These data come from a study of cytomegalovirus exposure and HLA in healthy donors (dated by TCRdb to between 2016 and 2019). With respect to the entire study: An earlier analysis of approximately 550 of the donors reported 276 Gb of sequence data and around 120 million unique TCR beta sequences from about 179 million T cells. An early release covering over 500 HLA-typed donors comprised approximately 300 gigabases of sequencing data and around 80 million unique TCR sequences. A later genetic analysis took genome-wide SNP genotypes for about 55% of the 666 donors and used that subset as a discovery cohort. Rather than using new phenotypic data, the later analysis identified candidate immune exposures from TCR beta sequences and from how often those sequences occurred across donors. Among about 400 genotyped donors of the cohort, an average of roughly 230,000 unique TCR beta nucleotide sequences was sequenced per donor, of which about 19% were non-productive. Besides the first cohort of roughly 640 subjects, a separate validation cohort made up of 120 different subjects was used. Using immunosequencing, the study profiled T cell repertoires from fewer than 700 subjects and related those repertoires to cytomegalovirus serostatus. A later analysis re-examined previously published TCR beta repertoires from 600 to 700 donors and added high-resolution HLA genotyping to investigate patterns of TCR occurrence. Typing coverage differed by locus: A, B, C, DRB1 and DQB1 were typed in roughly 629-640 donors, DQA1 in about 510, DPA1 in 600 to 610, and DPB1 in about 450. The genetic ancestry cluster associated with self-reported Caucasian donors included roughly four fifths of the 300 to 450 genotyped donors. The aim of the study was to test whether cataloging public T cell receptors could identify signatures of past pathogen exposure. To predict cytomegalovirus infection status, the study combined high-throughput TCR immunosequencing, statistical association of individual TCRs with disease status, and machine learning. Both class I and class II loci were covered by HLA typing, at four-digit resolution. Every discovery cohort repertoire had been produced on one sequencing platform. Alongside the repertoire data, information on donor age, sex, ethnicity and CMV serostatus was compiled. In an earlier analysis of about 590 of the donors, high-throughput TCR beta sequencing was used to judge whether each TCR beta V gene segment behaved as functional or pseudogenic. Roughly five DR-DQ haplotypes were handled as single units for association and clustering because linkage in the cohort was strong.

The investigation overall reported the following: Compared with equally common non-associated chains, HLA-associated TCR beta chains in a later analysis were more clonally expanded and had lower generation probabilities. In a later genetic analysis, fewer N-insertions in productive TCRs were reported among donors in an Asian-associated ancestry cluster than the roughly 700-donor mean. A cluster of highly shared sequence variants was judged likely to be a technical artifact of the sequencing pipeline. In an earlier analysis of 587 of the donors, most TCR beta V segments appeared in productive rearrangements about 87% or about 30% of the time, broadly matching IMGT annotations. In both the original and validation cohorts, the classifier was reported to diagnose cytomegalovirus status with high specificity and sensitivity. According to the authors, the approach could potentially be generalized to other disease states and immunological phenotypes. The presence/absence analyses assumed that sequencing depth was roughly uniform across donors, and that assumption may not be true. Linkage disequilibrium might explain the correlated functional status among segregating V segments, but an unknown experimental factor could not be excluded. A further reported finding was that TCR beta sequences accurately predicted the HLA-A and HLA-B alleles for most subjects in the first cohort. HLA typing was unavailable for some donors at each locus, so association tests used only the typed subset. Most CMV-associated TCR beta chains appeared to be HLA-restricted in a later analysis, and the HLA associations seemed to be driven largely by CMV exposure. In the study, about 150 TCR beta chains were listed as associated with cytomegalovirus. Most TCR sequences were seen in very few donors, while some public TCRs were found in many individuals. The only immune exposure information available for the cohort was CMV serostatus. A later analysis reported that several top co-occurrence clusters appeared linked to parvovirus B19, influenza, CMV and Epstein-Barr virus. According to a later analysis, TCR association rates differed among HLA loci, with DRB1 alleles showing the most associated TCRs and HLA-C alleles showing the fewest. In vitro tests confirmed that a few of the cytomegalovirus-associated TCR beta chains recognize cytomegalovirus antigens. Strong co-occurrence of HLA alleles, especially DR and DQ, made assigning TCR associations to individual alleles difficult. V-gene and J-gene trimming of TCR beta chains was associated with a missense DCLRE1C variant in a later genetic analysis, and the association was replicated in an independent cohort. Because counts were too low, roughly 18 rarely observed V segments, including chromosome 9 orphons, were left out of the earlier analysis of several hundred of the donors. In a later analysis, some 17,000 TCR beta sequences were associated with specific HLA alleles at a false discovery rate of 0.05. Because the 87-base-pair reads could not distinguish some IMGT-functional V segments, including TRBV6-2 and TRBV6-3, those segments were excluded. Only TCR beta chains were sequenced in this cohort, and the absence of alpha or paired-chain data limited detectable features.

The cohort consisted of some 730 healthy bone marrow donors. All cohort members were sampled while nominally healthy, although unrecorded immune exposures were likely present. The donor tested CMV seronegative, placing the donor among the roughly 350 seronegative members of the cohort. Each donor provided a peripheral blood sample, and peripheral blood mononuclear cells were used for TCR beta sequencing. Genomic DNA was extracted from the blood cell samples with the Qiagen DNeasy Blood Extraction Kit. The receptor library was made with the immunoSEQ multiplex PCR assay. For the multiplex PCR, a mixture combining 60 forward primers for TCR Vbeta segments and 13 reverse primers for TCR Jbeta segments was used. The CDR3 region of rearranged TCR beta genes was amplified from genomic DNA with a multiplex PCR assay. The amplified TCR beta libraries were sequenced on the Illumina HiSeq System as 87-base-pair reads. Under the source paper's analysis protocol: A later analysis counted about 80 million unique TCR beta chains across the roughly 700 repertoires, and 9.5 million to 11 million of these chains were shared by at least two donors. To remove PCR and sequencing errors, raw reads were error-corrected and collapsed into unique sequences using a nearest-neighbor algorithm that merged closely related sequences. To assign V, D and J gene segments, CDR3 sequences were aligned to IMGT reference sequences. For a sequence to be retained, a match of at least six nucleotides was required to both a V gene segment and a J gene segment. A rearrangement was called productive if the CDR3 had no stop codons and remained in frame with V and J, and every other rearrangement was called non-productive. Following IMGT convention, CDR3 was defined as the stretch from the second conserved V-encoded cysteine to the conserved J-encoded phenylalanine. The earlier analysis of 587 of the donors excluded any sequence lacking an unambiguous match to a single V gene segment. In an earlier analysis of some 590 of the donors, V segments were called functional above 56.7% productive rearrangements and were called segregating when the between-donor standard deviation exceeded 5%. A statistical classification framework was developed to diagnose cytomegalovirus status using the catalog of TCR beta chain sequences. A later analysis assigned V and J genes by comparing TCR nucleotide sequences with IMGT/GENE-DB human TR gene sequences. In a later analysis, CDR3 sequences and most-parsimonious VDJ recombination scenarios were assigned using the TCRdist pipeline. In a later analysis, each TCR beta chain was defined by its CDR3 amino acid sequence together with its V-gene family, and reads lacking a unique V-gene family were excluded. A later analysis removed 500 to 600 highly shared, low-generation-probability nucleotide sequences to deal with suspected cross-contamination and a sequencing artifact. A later analysis calculated a clonal expansion index for each public chain from normalized within-repertoire ranks of inferred template counts. Generation probabilities in a later analysis came from a VDJ recombination model fitted to out-of-frame rearrangements, and those results were checked against IGoR. In a later analysis, hypergeometric tests were used to score TCR-TCR, TCR-HLA and TCR-CMV co-occurrence, with a repertoire-size bias correction applied to TCR pairs. A later analysis estimated false discovery rates by permuting HLA or CMV assignments 20 times. A later analysis grouped co-occurring TCRs with DBSCAN, adding TCRdist sequence similarity when clustering within HLA-allele-positive subsets. Co-occurrence clustering excluded repertoires with fewer than 30,000 or more than 120,000 public chains, plus five with anomalous nucleotide sharing. TCRdb re-hosts the immuneACCESS table, in-frame sequences only. Its copies lack some clones; in the studies checked, an unresolved V gene accounts for under half of them, and the cause for the rest is not known. Clone size and the V and J calls come from that table; the DNA yielded D and trimming. This sample holds about 190,000 clones; roughly 80% were observed only once. The ten biggest clones cover 2% to 3% of the sample.

The germline ends are 14 bases apart after V is trimmed by 4 bases and J by 1 base. From its cysteine to its phenylalanine, the CDR3 spans 15 amino acids. The sequence is cut down to CDR3 DNA, 45 bases in frame from base 1. Reading the germline V gene gives CDR1 LGHNA and CDR2 YNFKEQ. The rearrangement joined TRBV4-2 to TRBJ2-7, with TRBD2 perhaps the D gene, on 5 matching bases. This receptor was taken from a male donor in good health and CMV-seronegative. Sequenced sample: PBMCs. The DNA is as follows: TGTGCCAGCAGCCCCCTCAGAGGGATATCCTACGAGCAGTACTTC. Translated, it reads CASSPLRGISYEQYF.